Each of the 17 T cell receptor beta chains below was sequenced from the same sample in a study of CD8 T cells in acute hepatitis C reinfection. Time point: naive CD8 control sorted from an acute-time-point sample. This table comes from immunoSEQ multiplex PCR, and its TCRdb copy is limited to in-frame clones, with some not included. The sample has over 30,000 clones, 70% to 90% seen once; the top ten hold 11%. Input material: naive CD8+ T cells from PBMCs. The receptor source for this set is a young woman who spontaneously cleared hepatitis C infection.

V is TRBV4-1 and J is TRBJ2-1; 10 nucleotides line up with TRBD2. In germline, CDR1 is MGHRA, CDR2 YSYEKL. There are 18 residues in the CDR3. J gave up 3 bases and V 1 base, and 9 bases lay outside the gene matches. DNA for the CDR3: TGCGCCAGCAGCCAAGCCGGGACTAGCGTCAGAGGCTACAATGAGCAGTTCTTC. Amino acids: CASSQAGTSVRGYNEQFF.

The chain employs TRBV5-1 and TRBJ2-2; D not resolved. Germline CDR1 reads SGHRS; CDR2 reads YFSETQ. There are 16 residues in the CDR3. Trimming cost V 4 bases and J 0 bases, with 13 bases left between them. CDR3 loop: CASSPPLGSNTGELFF. The CDR3 bases are TGCGCCAGCAGCCCCCCCCTTGGGTCGAACACCGGGGAGCTGTTTTTT. Full variable domain (outside the CDR3, taken from reference TRBV5-1 and TRBJ2-2): KAGVTQTPRYLIKTRGQQVTLSCSPISGHRSVSWYQQTPGQGLQFLFEYFSETQRNKGNFPGRFSGRQFSNSRSEMNVSTLELGDSALYLCASSPPLGSNTGELFFGEGSRLTVL.

The table lists this clone with a few counts. J is TRBJ1-5 and V is TRBV30, with a weak D call TRBD1 (6 bases). The V and J ends lost 3 bases and 6 bases respectively, with 9 bases between them. Germline CDR1 reads GTSNPN; CDR2 reads SVGIG (reference sequence). This CDR3 comprises 12 residues. CDR3 nucleotides: TGTGCCTGGAGGCAGGGGATTCAGCCCCAGCATTTT. Translating gives CAWRQGIQPQHF.

This rearrangement joins TRBV6-7 to TRBJ2-4, with 7 positions matching TRBD1. TRBV6-7 is known as an ORF, though its function is uncertain. V shed 8 bases and J 1 base; nucleotides not matched to a gene: 5. The CDR3 totals 14 residues. The chain's CDR3 is CASGDREAKNIQYF. In DNA, the CDR3 is TGTGCCAGCGGAGACAGGGAGGCCAAAAACATTCAGTACTTC.

The rearrangement links TRBV13 to TRBJ2-5; D not resolved. CDR3 length: 12 residues. V shed 7 bases and J shed 2 bases, with 8 bases lying between them. CDR1 is PRHDT and CDR2 is FYEKMQ in the germline V gene (reference sequence). This CDR3 is CASTSAQETQYF. The CDR3 DNA follows: TGTGCCAGCACGTCAGCGCAAGAGACCCAGTACTTC.

The genes are TRBV7-2 and TRBJ2-7, with unresolved D. CDR1 SGHTA and CDR2 FQGNSA come from the germline V gene. The CDR3 has 13 amino acids. Trimming left V 5 bases short and J 5 bases short, with 13 bases between. The CDR3 sequence is CASSPTGWHEQYF. CDR3 coding DNA: TGTGCCAGCAGCCCGACTGGTTGGCACGAGCAGTACTTC.

The chain is built from TRBV2 and TRBJ1-1; 7 bases agree with TRBD1. This CDR3 comprises 12 residues. Trimming removed 7 bases from V and 8 bases from J; junction bases left unmatched: 7. Germline V gene sequence: CDR1 SNHLY, CDR2 FYNNEI. The CDR3 region is CASITTGAEAFF. For the CDR3, the DNA is TGTGCCAGCATTACTACAGGGGCGGAAGCTTTCTTT.

For the CDR3, the DNA is TGTGCCAGCACCACTTTGAACCTCCGGGACAACAACACTGAAGCTTTCTTT. This sequence encodes CASTTLNLRDNNTEAFF. The rearrangement uses TRBV7-9 and TRBJ1-1; D is possibly TRBD1 (6 bases). This CDR3 region has 17 residues. The V gene's germline CDR1 is SEHNR and CDR2 FQNEAQ (reference sequence). V shed 7 bases and J shed 2 bases, with 23 bases lying between them.

This clone was counted once. The chain uses TRBV5-1 and TRBJ1-4, with D hard to call. V lost 5 bases, J lost 7 bases, and 12 bases lay in between. The CDR3 has 13 residues. Germline CDR1 and CDR2: SGHRS and YFSETQ. The CDR3 DNA reads as TGCGCCAGCAGTTCGACCGGCGGTGAAAAACTGTTTTTT. This translates into CASSSTGGEKLFF.

This clone is a singleton in its sample. This chain links TRBV18 with TRBJ2-7; D remains unclear. The germline V gene encodes CDR1 KGHSH and CDR2 LQKENI. The CDR3 is 16 amino acids. Trimming took off 3 bases at V and 5 bases at J, with 20 bases between the two ends. The CDR3 spells CASSPLFPPAPHEQYF. The CDR3 nucleotides are TGTGCCAGCTCACCCCTTTTCCCCCCGGCGCCCCACGAGCAGTACTTC.

This clone appeared a few times. The chain recombines TRBV6-5 with TRBJ1-2, with D maybe TRBD1 (5 bases). The CDR3 has 14 amino acids. The germline V gene has CDR1 MNHEY and CDR2 SVGAGI. V was clipped by 10 bases and J by 3 bases, with 18 bases between them. The CDR3 DNA reads TGTGCCACTAACCCCGGGGACCACCACTATGGCTACACCTTC. It codes for CATNPGDHHYGYTF.

In this sample, this clone turned up once. Here the CDR3 DNA reads TGTGCCAGCAGTCCCTCGATTTTGGGGACAGGGCTGAATCAGCCCCAGCATTTT. Its translation is CASSPSILGTGLNQPQHF. The rearrangement joins TRBV27 to TRBJ1-5, with TRBD1 matching over 9 bases. From germline, CDR1 is MNHEY and CDR2 SMNVEV (reference sequence). The CDR3 length is 18 residues. V shed 5 bases, J shed 4 bases, and the junction held 15 bases outside the gene matches.

This clone was found a few times. V and J are TRBV5-4 and TRBJ1-2, with 7 bases fitting TRBD1. The trim removed 0 bases at V and 7 bases at J, leaving 6 bases unmatched. The CDR3 extends over 14 amino acids. The germline gives CDR1 SGHNT, CDR2 YYREEE (reference sequence). Here the CDR3 reads CASSLAGTDVGYTF. The CDR3 region has the DNA TGTGCCAGCAGCTTGGCCGGGACAGATGTTGGCTACACCTTC.

This chain uses TRBV7-2 with TRBJ2-7, with D possibly matching TRBD1 (5 bases). This CDR3 has 14 residues. Germline lookup yields CDR1 SGHTA and CDR2 FQGNSA. Trimming took 4 bases from V and 5 from J, leaving 15 bases between them. CDR3 loop: CASSSITGLDEQYF. The CDR3 DNA reads TGTGCCAGCAGCTCCATCACAGGCTTGGACGAGCAGTACTTC.

This clone was observed once. The chain carries TRBV9 and TRBJ2-1, with D unresolved. The CDR3 contains 11 residues. From germline, CDR1 is SGDLS and CDR2 YYNGEE. Trimming shortened V by 3 bases and J by 6 bases, and 4 bases separated the two germline ends. The CDR3 region is CASSGSNEQFF. CDR3 in DNA: TGTGCCAGCAGCGGTAGCAATGAGCAGTTCTTC.

The chain employs TRBV4-1 and TRBJ1-5; weak D call: TRBD1 (6 bases). The CDR3 has 15 amino acids. Germline values: CDR1 MGHRA, CDR2 YSYEKL. V lost 0 bases and J 7 bases, leaving 13 bases between the germline ends. CDR3 amino acids: CASSQDQAGTQPQHF. The CDR3 region has the DNA TGCGCCAGCAGCCAAGATCAGGCAGGGACACAGCCCCAGCATTTT.

The table lists this clone with a count of one. The V and J genes are TRBV5-1 and TRBJ1-1, with D unclear. V shed 2 bases and J shed 6 bases, with 11 bases lying between them. The V gene's germline CDR1 is SGHRS and CDR2 YFSETQ. The CDR3 has 13 amino acids. The chain's CDR3 is CASSFGGQSEAFF. CDR3 nucleotides: TGCGCCAGCAGCTTTGGCGGCCAGTCTGAAGCTTTCTTT.